This T cell receptor beta chain was identified in a study of blood T cells in healthy people across ages. The wider study: Through template switching, about one barcoded beta molecule was captured per two T cells, as measured in model experiments.

In its sample, this clonotype was seen a few times. The authors ran a second PCR of about 6 to 11 cycles using a sample-barcoded 5' primer and a J-beta primer mix. The template-switch adaptor, which had 12 random nucleotides, put a tag on each cDNA molecule. TCRdb itself ran the 5' RACE reads through MiXCR, one entry per CDR3 protein. The sample lists over 1,200,000 distinct CDR3 sequences, roughly 59% occurring once. The donors, healthy Caucasians from Russia, were aged roughly 6 to 90. Each of the donors had 9 to 10 milliliters of peripheral blood drawn into EDTA-treated Vacutainer tubes. This CDR3 spans 18 amino acids. Unmatched junction bases numbered 12, after V lost 2 bases and J lost 4 bases. Germline CDR1 is DFQATT and CDR2 is SNEGSKA (reference sequence).

This rearrangement joins TRBV20-1 to TRBJ2-1; 12 nucleotides align to TRBD2. This clonotype was sampled from a man aged 18 to 35 in good health. Sequencing was done on a sample of blood. In DNA, the CDR3 is TGCAGTGCTAGATTCCGGGGACTAGCGGGTCGGCGTTACAATGAGCAGTTCTTC. Translation: CSARFRGLAGRRYNEQFF.